This T cell receptor (beta chain) emerged from a study of blood T cell repertoires in COVID-19. Study-level background: Material from acute and convalescent COVID-19 was sourced from the United States, Italy and Spain. T cells, B-cell-depleted T cells, or PBMCs provided the cDNA or gDNA that served as material.

In the authors' methods: For nucleated cells, counts were estimated from reference gene primer amplification. Clones were sequenced by immunoSEQ multiplex PCR, and TCRdb holds only the in-frame ones, with some missing. The DNA gave D and trimming, while V, J and clone size come from that table. This sample has a few hundred thousand clones, with 70% to 90% found just once. This sequence originates from a woman in her forties with acute or convalescent COVID-19. The sample was peripheral blood.

The CDR3 spells CASSDSWTVSTDTQYF. CDR3 in DNA: TGTGCCAGCAGTGACTCTTGGACAGTCTCCACAGATACGCAGTATTTT. The chain recombines TRBV6-4 with TRBJ2-3; the D gene is possibly TRBD1 (6 bases). The CDR3 spans 16 residues. V lost 0 bases and J 2 bases, leaving 12 bases between the germline ends. Germline V CDR1 and CDR2: MRHNA, SNTAGT.